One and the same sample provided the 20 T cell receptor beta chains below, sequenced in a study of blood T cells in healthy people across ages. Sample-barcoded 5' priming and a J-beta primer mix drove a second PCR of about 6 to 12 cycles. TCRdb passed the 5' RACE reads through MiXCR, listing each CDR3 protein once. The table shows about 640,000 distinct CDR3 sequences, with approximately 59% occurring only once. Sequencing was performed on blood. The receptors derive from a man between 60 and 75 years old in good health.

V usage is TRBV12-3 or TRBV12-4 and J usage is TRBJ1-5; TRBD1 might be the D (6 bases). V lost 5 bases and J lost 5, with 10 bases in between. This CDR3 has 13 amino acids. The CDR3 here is CASSIRTDQPQHF. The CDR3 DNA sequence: TGTGCCAGCAGTATACGGACAGATCAGCCCCAGCATTTT.

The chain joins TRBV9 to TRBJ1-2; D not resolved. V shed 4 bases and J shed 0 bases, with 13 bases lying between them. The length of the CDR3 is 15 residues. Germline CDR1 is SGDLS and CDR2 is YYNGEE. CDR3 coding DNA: TGTGCCAGCAGCCCCGGAACAGTGTCTAACTATGGCTACACCTTC. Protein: CASSPGTVSNYGYTF.

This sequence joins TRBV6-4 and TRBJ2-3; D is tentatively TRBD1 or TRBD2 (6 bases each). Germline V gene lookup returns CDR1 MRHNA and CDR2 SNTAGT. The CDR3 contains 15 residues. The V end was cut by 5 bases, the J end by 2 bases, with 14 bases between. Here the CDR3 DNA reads TGTGCCAGCAGTCTTAGGGGGGACCACACAGATACGCAGTATTTT. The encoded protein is CASSLRGDHTDTQYF.

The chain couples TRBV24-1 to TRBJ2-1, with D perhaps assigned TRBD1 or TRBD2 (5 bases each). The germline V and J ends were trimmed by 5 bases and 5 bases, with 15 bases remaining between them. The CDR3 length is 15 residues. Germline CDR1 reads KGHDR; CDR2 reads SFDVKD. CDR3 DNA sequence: TGTGCCACCAGTGTGGCCCGGGACGGCCACAATGAGCAGTTCTTC. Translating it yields CATSVARDGHNEQFF.

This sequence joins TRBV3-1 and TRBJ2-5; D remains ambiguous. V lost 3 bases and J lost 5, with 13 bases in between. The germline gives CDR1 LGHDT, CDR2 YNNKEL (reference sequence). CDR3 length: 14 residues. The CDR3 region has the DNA TGTGCCAGCAGCCAGGGCGTTGGGCGCGAGACCCAGTACTTC. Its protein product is CASSQGVGRETQYF.

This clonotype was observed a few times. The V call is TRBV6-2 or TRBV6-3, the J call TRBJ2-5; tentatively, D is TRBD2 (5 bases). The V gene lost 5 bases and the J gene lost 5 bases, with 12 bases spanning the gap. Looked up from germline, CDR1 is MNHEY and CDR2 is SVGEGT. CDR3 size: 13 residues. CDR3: CASSRLAWETQYF. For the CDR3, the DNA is TGTGCCAGCAGTCGGCTAGCTTGGGAGACCCAGTACTTC.

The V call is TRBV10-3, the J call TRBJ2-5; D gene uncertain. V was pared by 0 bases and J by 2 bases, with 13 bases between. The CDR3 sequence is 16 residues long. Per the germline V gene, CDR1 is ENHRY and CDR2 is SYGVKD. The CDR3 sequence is CAISESRPALQETQYF. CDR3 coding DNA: TGTGCCATCAGTGAGTCCAGGCCTGCCTTACAAGAGACCCAGTACTTC.

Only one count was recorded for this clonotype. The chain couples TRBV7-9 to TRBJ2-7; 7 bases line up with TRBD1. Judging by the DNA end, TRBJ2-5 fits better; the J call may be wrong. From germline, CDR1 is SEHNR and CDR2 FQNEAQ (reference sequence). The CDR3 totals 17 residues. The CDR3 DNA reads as TGTGCCAGCAGCTTTTCCGGTTGGGACAGCGAAATCGAGACCCAGTACTTC. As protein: CASSFSGWDSEIETQYF.

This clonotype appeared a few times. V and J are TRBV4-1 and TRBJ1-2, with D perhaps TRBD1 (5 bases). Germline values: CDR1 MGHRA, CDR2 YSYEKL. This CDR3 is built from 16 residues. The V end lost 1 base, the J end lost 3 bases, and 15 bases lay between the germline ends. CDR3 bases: TGCGCCAGCAGCCAAGTGGGTCGAGGGACGGACTATGGCTACACCTTC. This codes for CASSQVGRGTDYGYTF.

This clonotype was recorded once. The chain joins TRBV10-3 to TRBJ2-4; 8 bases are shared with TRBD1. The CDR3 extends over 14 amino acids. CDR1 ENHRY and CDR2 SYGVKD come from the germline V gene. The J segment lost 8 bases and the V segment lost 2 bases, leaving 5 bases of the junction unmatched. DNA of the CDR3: TGTGCCATCAGTGAGGGACAGGGCACGGACATTCAGTACTTC. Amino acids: CAISEGQGTDIQYF.

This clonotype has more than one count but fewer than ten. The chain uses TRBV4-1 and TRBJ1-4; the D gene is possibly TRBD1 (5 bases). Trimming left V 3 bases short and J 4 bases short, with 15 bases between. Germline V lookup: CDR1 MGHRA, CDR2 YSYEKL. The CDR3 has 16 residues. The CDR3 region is CASSQEVGRSNEKLFF. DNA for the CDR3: TGCGCCAGCAGCCAGGAGGTGGGACGGAGTAATGAAAAACTGTTTTTT.

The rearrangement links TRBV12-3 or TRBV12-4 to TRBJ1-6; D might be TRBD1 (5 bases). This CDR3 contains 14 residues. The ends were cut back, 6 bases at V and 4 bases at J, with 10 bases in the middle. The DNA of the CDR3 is TGTGCCAGCAGCCTCTCAGGGTATAATTCACCCCTCCACTTT. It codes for CASSLSGYNSPLHF.

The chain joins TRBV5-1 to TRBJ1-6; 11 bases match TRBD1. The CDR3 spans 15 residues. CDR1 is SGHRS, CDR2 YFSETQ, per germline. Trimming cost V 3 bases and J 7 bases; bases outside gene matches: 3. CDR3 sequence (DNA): TGCGCCAGCAGCTCCGGGACAGGGGGAAATTCACCCCTCCACTTT. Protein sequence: CASSSGTGGNSPLHF.

CDR3 sequence reads: CASSFQGAAITEAFF. The DNA of the CDR3 is TGTGCCAGCAGCTTTCAGGGGGCTGCAATCACTGAAGCTTTCTTT. This rearrangement joins TRBV7-2 to TRBJ1-1; 8 bases are shared with TRBD1. The ends lost 3 bases at V and 4 bases at J; junction bases unmatched: 7. Germline lookup yields CDR1 SGHTA and CDR2 FQGNSA. The CDR3 covers 15 residues. Full variable domain (missing parts from reference TRBV7-2 and TRBJ1-1): GAGVSQSPSNKVTEKGKDVELRCDPISGHTALYWYRQSLGQGLEFLIYFQGNSAPDKSGLPSDRFSAERTGGSVSTLTIQRTQQEDSAVYLCASSFQGAAITEAFFGQGTRLTVV.

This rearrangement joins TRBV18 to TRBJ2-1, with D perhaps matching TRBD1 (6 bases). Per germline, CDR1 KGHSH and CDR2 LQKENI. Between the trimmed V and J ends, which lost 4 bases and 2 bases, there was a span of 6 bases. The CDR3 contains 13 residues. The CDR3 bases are TGTGCCAGCTCACGGACAGCCTACAATGAGCAGTTCTTC. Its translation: CASSRTAYNEQFF.

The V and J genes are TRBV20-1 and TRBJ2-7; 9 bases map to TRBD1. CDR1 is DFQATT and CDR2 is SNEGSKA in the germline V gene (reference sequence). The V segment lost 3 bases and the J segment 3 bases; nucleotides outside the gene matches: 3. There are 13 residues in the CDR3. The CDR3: CSASLGQGYEQYF. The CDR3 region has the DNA TGCAGTGCTAGTTTGGGACAGGGCTACGAGCAGTACTTC.

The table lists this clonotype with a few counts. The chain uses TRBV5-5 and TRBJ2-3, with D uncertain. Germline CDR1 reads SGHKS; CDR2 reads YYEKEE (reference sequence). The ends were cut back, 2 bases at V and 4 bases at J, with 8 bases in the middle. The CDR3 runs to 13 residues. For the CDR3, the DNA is TGTGCCAGCAGCTTTGATAGATCAGATACGCAGTATTTT. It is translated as CASSFDRSDTQYF. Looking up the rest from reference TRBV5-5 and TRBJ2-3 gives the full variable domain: DAGVTQSPTHLIKTRGQQVTLRCSPISGHKSVSWYQQVLGQGPQFIFQYYEKEERGRGNFPDRFSARQFPNYSSELNVNALLLGDSALYLCASSFDRSDTQYFGPGTRLTVL.

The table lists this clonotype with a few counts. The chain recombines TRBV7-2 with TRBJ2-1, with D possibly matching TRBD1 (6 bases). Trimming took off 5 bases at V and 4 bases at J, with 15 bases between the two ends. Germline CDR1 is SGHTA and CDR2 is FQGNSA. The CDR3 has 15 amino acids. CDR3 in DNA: TGTGCCAGCAGCCGCGGACAGAGCTCTTACAATGAGCAGTTCTTC. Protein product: CASSRGQSSYNEQFF.

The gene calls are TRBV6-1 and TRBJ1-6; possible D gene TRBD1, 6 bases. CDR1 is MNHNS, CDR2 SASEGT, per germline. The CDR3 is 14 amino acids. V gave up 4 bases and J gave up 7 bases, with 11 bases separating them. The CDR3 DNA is TGTGCCAGCAGTGCCGGGACAAGGAATTCACCCCTCCACTTT. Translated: CASSAGTRNSPLHF.

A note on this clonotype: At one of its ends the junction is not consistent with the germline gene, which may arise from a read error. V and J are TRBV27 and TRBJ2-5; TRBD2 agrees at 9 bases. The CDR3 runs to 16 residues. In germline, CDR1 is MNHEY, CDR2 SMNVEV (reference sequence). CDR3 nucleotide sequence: TGTGCTAGCAGTAGGAGTAGCGGGGGTATAGGAGAGACCCAGTACTTC. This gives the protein CASSRSSGGIGETQYF.